This T cell receptor (beta chain) emerged from a study of cytomegalovirus exposure and HLA in healthy donors. About the research overall: A previous analysis identified more than 100 million unique TCR beta sequences derived from about 180 million T cells.

CDR3 length equals 13 residues. J was trimmed by 4 bases and V by 4 bases; bases with no gene match: 3. Germline V CDR1 and CDR2: SGHTA, FQGTGA. As for this clone: Its antigen is as yet unknown.

Vbeta (60) and Jbeta (13) primers were used in the PCR. TCRdb keeps only in-frame clones here, not all; method: immunoSEQ multiplex PCR. Counted here are around 130,000 clones, about 78% occurring once; the ten biggest clones make up about 3.1%. Study-wide findings and caveats: A later analysis found TCR association rates differed by HLA locus, highest for DRB1 and lowest for HLA-C. Overall, roughly 160 TCR beta chains were annotated as cytomegalovirus-associated. Reportedly, diagnosis of cytomegalovirus status by the classifier showed high specificity and sensitivity.

The chain recombines TRBV7-3 with TRBJ1-2; 7 nucleotides match TRBD1. Specimen: PBMCs. The TCR comes from a human donor in good health. In DNA form, the CDR3 reads TGTGCCAGCAGCTCAACAGGGGTCTATGGCTACACCTTC. Translating it yields CASSSTGVYGYTF.